This T cell receptor (beta chain) was identified during a study of shared clonotypes between healthy human individuals. General study points: What rarefaction showed was incomplete sorted-subset sequencing despite large depth.

Germline V CDR1 and CDR2: GTSNPN, SVGIG (reference sequence). This CDR3 region has 15 residues. With 1 base removed from V and 2 bases from J, the gap between germline ends came to 12 bases. The repertoire was sequenced with immunoSEQ multiplex PCR; TCRdb's copy has only in-frame clones and lacks some. The sample shows around 1 million clones, approximately 80% of them seen only once. This clone was observed a handful of times. Its matching antigen is unknown. J is TRBJ1-5 and V is TRBV30, with unresolved D. The receptor was isolated from a man aged 18 to 29 in good health. The sample comprised memory CD4+ T cells sorted from blood. The subset was: CD45RA-negative fraction. For the CDR3, the DNA is TGTGCCTGGAGTGATAGAGGTCGGGGCAATCAGCCCCAGCATTTT. Translated, it gives CAWSDRGRGNQPQHF.